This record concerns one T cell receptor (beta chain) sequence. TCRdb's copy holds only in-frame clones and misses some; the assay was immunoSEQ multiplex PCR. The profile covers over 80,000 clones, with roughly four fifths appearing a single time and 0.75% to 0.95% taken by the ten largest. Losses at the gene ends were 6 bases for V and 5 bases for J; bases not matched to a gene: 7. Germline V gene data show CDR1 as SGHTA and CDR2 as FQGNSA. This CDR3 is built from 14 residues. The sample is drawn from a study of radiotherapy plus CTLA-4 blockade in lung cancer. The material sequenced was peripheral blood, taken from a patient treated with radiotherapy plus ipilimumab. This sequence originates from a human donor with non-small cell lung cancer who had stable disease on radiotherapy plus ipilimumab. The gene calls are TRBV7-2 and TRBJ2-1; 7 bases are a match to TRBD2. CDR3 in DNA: TGTGCCAGCAGATCGGGGGGTTTGGACAATGAGCAGTTCTTC. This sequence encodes CASRSGGLDNEQFF.